This is a list of T cell receptor beta chains from one sample in a study of cytotoxic CD8 clonotypes in ibrutinib-treated CLL. Method: immunoSEQ multiplex PCR; TCRdb's copy keeps in-frame clones and lacks some. The table has 49,000 or so clones, more than 45% seen once. The sequencing here drew on PBMCs, taken after 12 months of ibrutinib treatment. These receptors were obtained from a human donor with chronic lymphocytic leukemia. CDR3s include the opening cysteine and the closing phenylalanine or tryptophan. A D gene is named only where the DNA matches it firmly. Part of the rows lack a size; the others show once, few, many or a class for expanded clones.

TRBD1 TRBJ1-4 TRBV5-4 many CASSSNRGLDEKLFF TGTGCCAGCAGCTCAAACAGGGGTTTGGATGAAAAACTGTTTTTT
TRBD2 TRBJ2-3 TRBV27 . CASSGVAGSSDTQYF TGTGCCAGCAGTGGAGTAGCGGGTTCTTCAGATACGCAGTATTTT
. TRBJ1-6 TRBV9 few CASSVFGSPLHF TGTGCCAGCAGCGTGTTTGGCTCACCCCTCCACTTT
. TRBJ1-1 TRBV9 many CASSVGGYTEAFF TGTGCCAGCAGCGTAGGAGGGTACACTGAAGCTTTCTTT
. TRBJ1-5 TRBV7-8 . CASSPRPNQPQHF TGTGCCAGCAGCCCCCGGCCTAATCAGCCCCAGCATTTT
. TRBJ2-7 TRBV10-1 . CASFPQGGEVEQYF TGCGCCAGCTTCCCCCAGGGGGGGGAGGTGGAGCAGTACTTC
. TRBJ1-2 TRBV5-1 few CASSLSPGVSYGYTF TGCGCCAGCAGCTTGTCCCCAGGGGTGAGCTATGGCTACACCTTC
. TRBJ1-2 TRBV28 . CASEETGYGYTF TGTGCCAGCGAAGAAACAGGCTATGGCTACACCTTC
. TRBJ2-3 TRBV2 few CASSPDRITDTQYF TGTGCCAGCAGCCCGGACAGAATCACAGATACGCAGTATTTT
. TRBJ2-7 TRBV7-9 . CASSPPDSSYEQYF TGTGCCAGCAGCCCTCCGGATAGCTCCTACGAGCAGTACTTC
. TRBJ1-2 TRBV6-1 many CASSETLNLGYTF TGTGCCAGCAGTGAAACGTTGAACCTAGGCTACACCTTC
TRBD2 TRBJ2-2 TRBV9 . CASSVGGSSAGELFF TGTGCCAGCAGCGTAGGCGGGAGCTCGGCCGGGGAGCTGTTTTTT
. TRBJ2-7 TRBV28 few CASSLRGSGLPPYEQYF TGTGCCAGCAGTTTGAGGGGGTCGGGCCTACCTCCTTACGAGCAGTACTTC
TRBD2 TRBJ2-2 TRBV5-1 . CASTGLAGGPDPGELFF TGCGCCAGCACGGGACTAGCGGGAGGGCCGGATCCCGGGGAGCTGTTTTTT
TRBD2 TRBJ2-1 TRBV7-3 . CASSLAGGTTGEQFF TGTGCCAGCAGCTTAGCGGGAGGCACCACCGGTGAGCAGTTCTTC
TRBD2 TRBJ2-1 TRBV23-1 . CASKRWVPSGRGNNEQFF TGCGCCAGCAAGCGGTGGGTACCTAGCGGGAGAGGGAACAATGAGCAGTTCTTC
. TRBJ1-5 TRBV4-1 . CASSQGVINQPQHF TGCGCCAGCAGCCAAGGAGTTATCAATCAGCCCCAGCATTTT
TRBD1 TRBJ2-7 TRBV29-1 few CSVGQGDEQYF TGCAGCGTGGGACAGGGGGACGAGCAGTACTTC
. TRBJ2-1 TRBV19 . CASSHSGISSYNEQFF TGTGCCAGTAGTCATTCAGGGATCTCCTCCTACAATGAGCAGTTCTTC
TRBD1 TRBJ2-7 TRBV6-1 many CASSWDRGSYEQYF TGTGCCAGCAGCTGGGACAGGGGGAGCTACGAGCAGTACTTC
TRBD1 TRBJ2-3 TRBV10-3 . CAIRRDRGPTDTQYF TGTGCCATCCGCCGGGACAGGGGGCCTACAGATACGCAGTATTTT
TRBD2 TRBJ2-1 TRBV4-1 . CASSPGLAGENEQFF TGCGCCAGCAGCCCTGGACTAGCGGGAGAGAATGAGCAGTTCTTC
. TRBJ1-4 TRBV4-1 few CASSQDPGVNEKLFF TGCGCCAGCAGCCAAGATCCCGGGGTTAATGAAAAACTGTTTTTT
TRBD1 TRBJ1-2 TRBV6-6 . CASAMEGQDTF TGTGCCAGCGCCATGGAGGGACAGGACACCTTC
TRBD2 TRBJ2-7 TRBV10-3 few CAISQRLAGDSEQYF TGTGCCATCAGTCAGCGACTAGCGGGAGACAGCGAGCAGTACTTC
. TRBJ1-2 TRBV4-1 few CASSQVKTETYGYTF TGCGCCAGCAGCCAAGTTAAGACAGAAACATATGGCTACACCTTC
. TRBJ1-4 TRBV5-3 . CARSFPLVGEKLFF TGTGCCAGAAGCTTCCCGTTGGTAGGTGAAAAACTGTTTTTT
TRBD1 TRBJ1-1 TRBV13 . CASSRPGEQGDTEAFF TGTGCCAGCAGCCGACCGGGAGAGCAGGGGGACACTGAAGCTTTCTTT
TRBD1 TRBJ1-3 TRBV18 . CASSPTRTGSGNTIYF TGTGCCAGCTCACCAACCCGGACAGGGAGTGGAAACACCATATATTTT
. TRBJ2-1 TRBV7-9 . CASSWDWHEQFF TGTGCCAGCAGCTGGGACTGGCATGAGCAGTTCTTC
. TRBJ1-1 TRBV6-6 . CAGHSSMNTEAFF TGTGCCGGACACAGCTCCATGAACACTGAAGCTTTCTTT
. TRBJ1-1 TRBV28 . CASSARTAVNTEAFF TGTGCCAGCAGTGCCCGGACAGCGGTGAACACTGAAGCTTTCTTT
. TRBJ2-1 TRBV28 . CASRTPGHNEQFF TGTGCCAGCAGGACCCCGGGACACAATGAGCAGTTCTTC
TRBD1 TRBJ2-3 TRBV9 . CASSATGAPSTDTQYF TGTGCCAGCAGCGCCACAGGGGCTCCTAGCACAGATACGCAGTATTTT
TRBD1 TRBJ1-5 TRBV6-5 many CASSYSGQGSQPQHF TGTGCCAGCAGTTACTCGGGACAGGGAAGTCAGCCCCAGCATTTT
TRBD1 TRBJ1-4 TRBV7-2 medium-sized CASSLNRGGNEKLFF TGTGCCAGCAGTCTTAACAGGGGTGGGAATGAAAAACTGTTTTTT
TRBD1 TRBJ1-4 TRBV5-1 . CASSLGDREVGEKLFF TGCGCCAGCAGCTTGGGGGACAGGGAAGTAGGTGAAAAACTGTTTTTT
TRBD2 TRBJ2-7 TRBV2 . CAAAGRRIAGEAYEQYF TGTGCCGCCGCCGGACGGAGGATAGCGGGGGAAGCCTACGAGCAGTACTTC
. TRBJ1-4 TRBV7-2 few CASSLRAGEEKLFF TGTGCCAGCAGCTTAAGGGCAGGCGAAGAAAAACTGTTTTTT
. TRBJ1-1 TRBV5-4 few CASSPPGRENTEAFF TGTGCCAGCAGCCCCCCGGGTAGGGAGAACACTGAAGCTTTCTTT
TRBD1 TRBJ2-3 TRBV7-8 . CASSAQGRGDTQYF TGTGCCAGCAGCGCACAGGGGCGCGGGGATACGCAGTATTTT
. TRBJ1-2 TRBV5-6 many CASSATGSINYGYTF TGTGCCAGCAGCGCCACAGGGTCCATTAACTATGGCTACACCTTC
TRBD2 TRBJ2-2 TRBV5-1 . CASSPGLAGTGELFF TGCGCCAGCAGTCCCGGACTAGCGGGAACCGGGGAGCTGTTTTTT
TRBD2 TRBJ2-1 TRBV6-1 . CAIPLAENNEQFF TGTGCCATACCACTAGCGGAAAACAATGAGCAGTTCTTC
. TRBJ1-4 TRBV15 . CATSTRVSANEKLFF TGTGCCACCAGCACTAGGGTTTCGGCTAATGAAAAACTGTTTTTT
TRBD1 TRBJ1-5 TRBV4-2 . CASSAGQGASGQPQHF TGTGCCAGCAGCGCCGGACAGGGGGCGTCAGGACAGCCCCAGCATTTT
. TRBJ2-7 TRBV6-6 few CASSETGYYEQYF TGTGCCAGCTCAGAGACAGGATACTACGAGCAGTACTTC
. TRBJ2-2 TRBV6-6 many CASSYETNTGELFF TGTGCCAGCAGTTATGAGACGAACACCGGGGAGCTGTTTTTT
. TRBJ2-7 TRBV2 . CASSRGSSYEQYF TGTGCCAGCAGTCGGGGGAGTAGCTACGAGCAGTACTTC
. TRBJ1-2 TRBV4-2 . CASSQETTNYGYTF TGTGCCAGCAGCCAAGAAACTACTAACTATGGCTACACCTTC